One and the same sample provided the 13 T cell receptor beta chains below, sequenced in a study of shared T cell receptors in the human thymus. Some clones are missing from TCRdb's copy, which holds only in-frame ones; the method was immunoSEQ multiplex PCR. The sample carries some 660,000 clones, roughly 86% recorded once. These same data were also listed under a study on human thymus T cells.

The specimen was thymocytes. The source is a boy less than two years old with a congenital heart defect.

This CDR3 is CASSLVVVAGNEQFF. The CDR3 DNA reads as TGCGCCAGCAGCTTGGTCGTGGTAGCGGGCAATGAGCAGTTCTTC. The rearrangement links TRBV5-1 to TRBJ2-1; 7 positions match TRBD2. Germline V gene data show CDR1 as SGHRS and CDR2 as YFSETQ. The CDR3 is 15 residues long. The V gene end was trimmed by 0 bases and the J gene end by 6 bases; junction bases not matched to a gene: 6.

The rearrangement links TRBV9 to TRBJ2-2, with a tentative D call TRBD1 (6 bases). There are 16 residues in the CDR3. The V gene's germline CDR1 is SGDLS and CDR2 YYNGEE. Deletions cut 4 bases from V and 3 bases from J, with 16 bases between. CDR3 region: CASSSQLRGDTGELFF. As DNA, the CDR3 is TGTGCCAGCAGCTCCCAACTCAGGGGAGACACCGGGGAGCTGTTTTTT.

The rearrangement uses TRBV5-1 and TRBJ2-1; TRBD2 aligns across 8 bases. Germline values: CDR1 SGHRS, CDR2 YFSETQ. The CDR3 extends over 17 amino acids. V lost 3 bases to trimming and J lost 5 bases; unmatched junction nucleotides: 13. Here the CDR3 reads CASSWPGDRGRHNEQFF. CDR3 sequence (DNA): TGCGCCAGCAGCTGGCCTGGGGATCGCGGGAGGCACAATGAGCAGTTCTTC. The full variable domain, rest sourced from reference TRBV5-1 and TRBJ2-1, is KAGVTQTPRYLIKTRGQQVTLSCSPISGHRSVSWYQQTPGQGLQFLFEYFSETQRNKGNFPGRFSGRQFSNSRSEMNVSTLELGDSALYLCASSWPGDRGRHNEQFFGPGTRLTVL.

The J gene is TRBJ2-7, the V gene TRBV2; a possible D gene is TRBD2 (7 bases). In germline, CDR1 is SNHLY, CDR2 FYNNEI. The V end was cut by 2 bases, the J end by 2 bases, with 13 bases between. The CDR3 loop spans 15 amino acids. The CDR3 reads CASSERGGRAYEQYF. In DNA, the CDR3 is TGTGCCAGCAGTGAAAGGGGGGGCAGAGCCTACGAGCAGTACTTC.

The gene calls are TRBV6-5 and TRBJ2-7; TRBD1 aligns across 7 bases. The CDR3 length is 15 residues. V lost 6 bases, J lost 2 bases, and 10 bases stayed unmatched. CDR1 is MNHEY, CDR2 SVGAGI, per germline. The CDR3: CASRPGQYYPYEQYF. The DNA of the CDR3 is TGTGCCAGCAGGCCGGGACAGTATTACCCCTACGAGCAGTACTTC.

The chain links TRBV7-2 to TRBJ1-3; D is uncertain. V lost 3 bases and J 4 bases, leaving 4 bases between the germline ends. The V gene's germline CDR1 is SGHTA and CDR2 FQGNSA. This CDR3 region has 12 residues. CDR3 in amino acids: CASSFLGNTIYF. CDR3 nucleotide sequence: TGTGCCAGCAGCTTTTTAGGAAACACCATATATTTT.

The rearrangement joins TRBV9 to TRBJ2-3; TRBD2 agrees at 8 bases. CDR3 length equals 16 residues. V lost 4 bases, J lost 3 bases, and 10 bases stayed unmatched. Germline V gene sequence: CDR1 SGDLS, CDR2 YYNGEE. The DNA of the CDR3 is TGTGCCAGCAGCCCGACGGGACTAGGACAGACAGATACGCAGTATTTT. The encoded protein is CASSPTGLGQTDTQYF.

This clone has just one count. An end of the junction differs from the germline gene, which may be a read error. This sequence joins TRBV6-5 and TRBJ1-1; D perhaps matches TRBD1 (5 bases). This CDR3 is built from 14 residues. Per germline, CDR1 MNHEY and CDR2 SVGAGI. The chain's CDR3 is CVSSAGCGNTEAFF. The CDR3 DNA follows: TGTGTCAGCAGCGCAGGGTGTGGGAACACTGAAGCTTTCTTT.

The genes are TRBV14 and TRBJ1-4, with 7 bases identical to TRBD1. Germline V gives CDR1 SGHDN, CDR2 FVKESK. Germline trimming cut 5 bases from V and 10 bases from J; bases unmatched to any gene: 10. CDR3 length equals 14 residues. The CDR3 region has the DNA TGTGCCAGCAGCTCCGACAGGGTGCGGGGAAAACTGTTTTTT. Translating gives CASSSDRVRGKLFF.

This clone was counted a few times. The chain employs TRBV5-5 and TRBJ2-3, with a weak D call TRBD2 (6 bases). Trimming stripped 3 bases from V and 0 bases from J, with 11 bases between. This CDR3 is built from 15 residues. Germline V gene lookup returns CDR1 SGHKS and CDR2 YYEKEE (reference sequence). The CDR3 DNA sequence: TGTGCCAGCAGCTCCGCGGGGCGAAGCACAGATACGCAGTATTTT. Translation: CASSSAGRSTDTQYF.

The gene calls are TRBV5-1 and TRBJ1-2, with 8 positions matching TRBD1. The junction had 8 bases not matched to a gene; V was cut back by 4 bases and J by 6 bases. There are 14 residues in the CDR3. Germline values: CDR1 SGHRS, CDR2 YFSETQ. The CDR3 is CASSTGQEDDGYTF. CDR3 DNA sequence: TGCGCCAGCAGCACGGGACAGGAAGACGATGGCTACACCTTC.

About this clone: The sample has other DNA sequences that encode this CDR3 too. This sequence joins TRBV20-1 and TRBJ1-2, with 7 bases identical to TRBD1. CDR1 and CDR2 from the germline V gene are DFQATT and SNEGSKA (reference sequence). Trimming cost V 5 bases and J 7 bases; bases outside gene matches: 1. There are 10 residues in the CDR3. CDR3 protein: CSASGGGYTF. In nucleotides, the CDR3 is TGCAGTGCTTCAGGGGGTGGCTACACCTTC.

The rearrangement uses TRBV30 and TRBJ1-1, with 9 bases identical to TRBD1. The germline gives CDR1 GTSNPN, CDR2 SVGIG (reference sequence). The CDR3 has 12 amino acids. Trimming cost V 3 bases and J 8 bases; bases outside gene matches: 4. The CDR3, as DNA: TGTGCCTGGAGAAGGACAGGGGAAGAAGCTTTCTTT. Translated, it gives CAWRRTGEEAFF.